The next 3 T cell receptor beta chains were all read from a single sample in a study of OX40 agonist ivuxolimab in advanced cancers. Measured with immunoSEQ multiplex PCR; TCRdb has only the in-frame clones, and not every one. This table holds about 100,000 clones, around 89% found once. Sequenced here: CD4+ or CD8+ T cells sorted from blood, sampled in a trial of the OX40 agonist ivuxolimab. The receptors originated from an adult with an advanced solid tumor such as melanoma, head and neck, liver or kidney cancer.

This chain links TRBV16 with TRBJ1-2; the D gene is possibly TRBD1 (5 bases). Germline CDR1 and CDR2: KGHSY and FQNENV. This CDR3 contains 13 residues. V shed 0 bases and J shed 7 bases, with 9 bases lying between them. In DNA form, the CDR3 reads TGTGCCAGCAGCCAATCGGCGGGACCTGGCTACACCTTC. It yields the protein CASSQSAGPGYTF.

The genes are TRBV19 and TRBJ2-2, with TRBD1 matching 8 bases. This CDR3 has 17 amino acids. Losses at the gene ends were 4 bases for V and 5 bases for J; bases not matched to a gene: 12. Germline assignment: CDR1 LNHDA and CDR2 SQIVND (reference sequence). CDR3: CASSTLRGQGRTGELFF. The CDR3 DNA follows: TGTGCCAGTAGTACCCTCCGAGGACAGGGCAGAACCGGGGAGCTGTTTTTT.

This chain joins TRBV29-1 and TRBJ1-5; D unresolved. Germline V CDR1 and CDR2: SQVTM, ANQGSEA. Between the trimmed V and J ends, which lost 5 bases and 1 base, there was a span of 6 bases. The CDR3 is 12 residues long. CDR3 coding DNA: TGCAGCGTTAAAGGGAGCAATCAGCCCCAGCATTTT. It yields the protein CSVKGSNQPQHF.